Presented here are 9 T cell receptor beta chains from one specimen sequenced in a study of cytomegalovirus exposure and HLA in healthy donors. Data came from immunoSEQ multiplex PCR; TCRdb stores just in-frame clones and leaves some out. The sample holds about 160,000 clones, 70% to 90% seen once. Source material: PBMCs. The receptors come from a woman in her 30s in good health and CMV-seronegative.

CDR3 protein: CASSRDGRPNQPQHF. CDR3 in DNA: TGTGCCAGCAGTCGCGACGGCAGGCCCAATCAGCCCCAGCATTTT. The chain joins TRBV28 to TRBJ1-5; D remains unclear. Deletions cut 5 bases from V and 3 bases from J, with 14 bases between. This CDR3 contains 15 residues. CDR1 is MDHEN and CDR2 is SYDVKM in the germline V gene.

The chain recombines TRBV28 with TRBJ2-1; no clear D. From germline, CDR1 is MDHEN and CDR2 SYDVKM. The CDR3 runs to 14 residues. The germline V and J ends were trimmed by 5 bases and 8 bases, with 16 bases remaining between them. CDR3 bases: TGTGCCAGCAGTACCCTTGTATTGTCGGATGAGCAGTTCTTC. It translates to CASSTLVLSDEQFF.

V gene TRBV11-2 combines with J gene TRBJ2-1; 9 bases agree with TRBD1. V gave up 5 bases and J gave up 8 bases; unmatched junction bases: 13. Germline CDR1 and CDR2: SGHAT and FQNNGV. The CDR3 is made up of 16 amino acids. For the CDR3, the DNA is TGTGCCAGCAGCCACACCGGACAGGGGTCCGCCGATGAGCAGTTCTTC. Its protein product is CASSHTGQGSADEQFF.

This chain joins TRBV29-1 and TRBJ1-2; TRBD1 matches at 8 bases. There are 16 residues in the CDR3. Germline loops: CDR1 SQVTM, CDR2 ANQGSEA. Losses at the gene ends were 6 bases for V and 2 bases for J; bases not matched to a gene: 14. The CDR3 sequence: CSVYVFGTGANYGYTF. CDR3 DNA sequence: TGCAGCGTCTACGTATTCGGGACAGGCGCCAACTATGGCTACACCTTC.

This sequence joins TRBV19 and TRBJ1-6, with D perhaps TRBD1 (6 bases). This CDR3 contains 16 residues. Trimming left V 3 bases short and J 5 bases short, with 14 bases between. CDR1 and CDR2 from the germline V gene are LNHDA and SQIVND (reference sequence). This chain's CDR3 is CASSIGDRRDNSPLHF. The CDR3 DNA sequence: TGTGCCAGTAGTATTGGTGACAGGCGAGATAATTCACCCCTCCACTTT.

The chain links TRBV27 to TRBJ1-6, with a possible D match to TRBD1 (6 bases). V dropped 7 bases and J dropped 3 bases, with 13 bases sitting between them. The CDR3 length is 15 residues. The germline CDR1 and CDR2 sequences are MNHEY and SMNVEV (reference sequence). The CDR3, as DNA: TGTGCCAGCAAACAGGACAGTCACTATAATTCACCCCTCCACTTT. Amino acids: CASKQDSHYNSPLHF.

V is TRBV9 and J is TRBJ2-3; no definite D call. The V gene lost 4 bases and the J gene lost 6 bases, with 12 bases spanning the gap. Germline V gene sequence: CDR1 SGDLS, CDR2 YYNGEE. CDR3 length: 13 amino acids. The CDR3, as DNA: TGTGCCAGCAGCCAAGAGGTGGGGGATACGCAGTATTTT. Translated, it gives CASSQEVGDTQYF.

This chain joins TRBV14 and TRBJ2-1, with 10 bases aligning to TRBD2. Germline V gene sequence: CDR1 SGHDN, CDR2 FVKESK. V lost 4 bases and J lost 9; bases outside the gene matches: 9. This CDR3 has 15 amino acids. CDR3 in DNA: TGTGCCAGCAGCCGAGATATAGCGGGGGGAGGTGAGCAGTTCTTC. Translating it yields CASSRDIAGGGEQFF.

The V and J genes are TRBV29-1 and TRBJ2-1, with D hard to call. V shed 4 bases and J shed 3 bases, with 13 bases lying between them. CDR1 is SQVTM and CDR2 is ANQGSEA in the germline V gene. The CDR3 is made up of 14 amino acids. The CDR3 DNA sequence: TGCAGCGTTGCCCCCAGGCAGGTCTACAATGAGCAGTTCTTC. This translates into CSVAPRQVYNEQFF.